The clone carrying this TCR beta chain was picked up a small number of times. The CDR3 length is 13 residues. Trimming took 5 bases from V and 4 from J, leaving 12 bases between them. The germline gives CDR1 SGHRS, CDR2 YFSETQ. The assay was immunoSEQ multiplex PCR, and TCRdb's table has in-frame clones only and misses some. This sample has about half a million clones, with approximately 80% found just once. This sample is part of a study of shared clonotypes between healthy human individuals. Sample: PBMCs. The chain employs TRBV5-1 and TRBJ1-1, with D uncertain. This sequence originates from a woman aged 40 to 50 in good health. Some clones in this sample may be carry-over from other donors' samples. CDR3 sequence: CASSIWVGTEAFF. For the CDR3, the DNA is TGCGCCAGCAGTATATGGGTCGGCACTGAAGCTTTCTTT.